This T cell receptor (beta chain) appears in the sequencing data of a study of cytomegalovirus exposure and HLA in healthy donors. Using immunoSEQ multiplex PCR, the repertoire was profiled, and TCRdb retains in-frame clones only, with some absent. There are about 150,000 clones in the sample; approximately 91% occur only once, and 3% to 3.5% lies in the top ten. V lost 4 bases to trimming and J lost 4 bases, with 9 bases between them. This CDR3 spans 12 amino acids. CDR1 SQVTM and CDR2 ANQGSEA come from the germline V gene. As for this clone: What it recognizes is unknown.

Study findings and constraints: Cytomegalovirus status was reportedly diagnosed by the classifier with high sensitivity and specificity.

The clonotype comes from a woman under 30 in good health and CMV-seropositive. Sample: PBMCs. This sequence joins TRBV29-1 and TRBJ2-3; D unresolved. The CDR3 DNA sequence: TGCAGCGTTGGTTACTCCCCAGATACGCAGTATTTT. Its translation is CSVGYSPDTQYF.